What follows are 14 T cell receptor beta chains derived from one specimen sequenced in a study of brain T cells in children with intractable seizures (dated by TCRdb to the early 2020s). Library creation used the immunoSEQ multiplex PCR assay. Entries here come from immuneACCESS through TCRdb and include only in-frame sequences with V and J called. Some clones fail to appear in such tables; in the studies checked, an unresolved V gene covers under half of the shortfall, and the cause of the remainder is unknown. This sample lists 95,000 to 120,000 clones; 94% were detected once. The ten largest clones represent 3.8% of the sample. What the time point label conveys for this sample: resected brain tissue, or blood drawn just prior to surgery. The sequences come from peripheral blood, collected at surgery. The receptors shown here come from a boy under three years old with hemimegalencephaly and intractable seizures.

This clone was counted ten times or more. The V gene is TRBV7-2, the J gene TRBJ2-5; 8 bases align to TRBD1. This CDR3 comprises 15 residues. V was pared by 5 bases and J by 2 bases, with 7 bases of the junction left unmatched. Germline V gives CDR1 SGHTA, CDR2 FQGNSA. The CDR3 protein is CASSPHWDRQETQYF. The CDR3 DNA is TGTGCCAGCAGCCCACACTGGGACAGGCAAGAGACCCAGTACTTC. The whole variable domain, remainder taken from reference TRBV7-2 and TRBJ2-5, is GAGVSQSPSNKVTEKGKDVELRCDPISGHTALYWYRQSLGQGLEFLIYFQGNSAPDKSGLPSDRFSAERTGGSVSTLTIQRTQQEDSAVYLCASSPHWDRQETQYFGPGTRLLVL.

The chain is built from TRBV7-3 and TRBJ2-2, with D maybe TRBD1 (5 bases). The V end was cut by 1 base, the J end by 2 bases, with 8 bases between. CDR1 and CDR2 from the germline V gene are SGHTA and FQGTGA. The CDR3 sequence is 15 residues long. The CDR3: CASSLMTANTGELFF. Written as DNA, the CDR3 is TGTGCCAGCAGCTTAATGACAGCCAACACCGGGGAGCTGTTTTTT.

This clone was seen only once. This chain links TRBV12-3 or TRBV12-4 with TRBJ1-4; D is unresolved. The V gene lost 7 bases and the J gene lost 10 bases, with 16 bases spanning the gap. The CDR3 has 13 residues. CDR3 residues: CASTGLLPGKLFF. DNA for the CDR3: TGTGCCAGCACAGGACTACTTCCTGGAAAACTGTTTTTT.

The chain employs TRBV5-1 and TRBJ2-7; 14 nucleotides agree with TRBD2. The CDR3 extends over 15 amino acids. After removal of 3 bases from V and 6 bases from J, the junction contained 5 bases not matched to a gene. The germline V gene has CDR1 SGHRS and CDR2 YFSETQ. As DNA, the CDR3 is TGCGCCAGCAGCTGGGGACTAGCGGGAGAGGGCGAGCAGTACTTC. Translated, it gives CASSWGLAGEGEQYF.

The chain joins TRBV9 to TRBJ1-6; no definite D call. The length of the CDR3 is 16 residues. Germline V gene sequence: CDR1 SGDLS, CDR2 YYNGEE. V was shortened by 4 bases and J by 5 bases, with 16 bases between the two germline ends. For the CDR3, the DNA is TGTGCCAGCAGCCACCAAGGCGGTACCAATAATTCACCCCTCCACTTT. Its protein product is CASSHQGGTNNSPLHF.

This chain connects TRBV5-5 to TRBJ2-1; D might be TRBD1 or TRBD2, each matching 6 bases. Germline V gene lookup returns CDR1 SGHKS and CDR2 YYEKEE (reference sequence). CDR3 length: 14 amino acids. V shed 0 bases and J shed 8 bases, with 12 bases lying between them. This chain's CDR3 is CASSLVGGRDEQFF. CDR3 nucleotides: TGTGCCAGCAGCTTGGTGGGGGGCAGGGATGAGCAGTTCTTC.

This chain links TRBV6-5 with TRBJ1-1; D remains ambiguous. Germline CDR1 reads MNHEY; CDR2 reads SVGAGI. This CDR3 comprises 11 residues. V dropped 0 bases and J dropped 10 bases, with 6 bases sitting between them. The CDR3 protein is CASSYSGLAFF. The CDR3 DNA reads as TGTGCCAGCAGTTACTCCGGACTAGCTTTCTTT.

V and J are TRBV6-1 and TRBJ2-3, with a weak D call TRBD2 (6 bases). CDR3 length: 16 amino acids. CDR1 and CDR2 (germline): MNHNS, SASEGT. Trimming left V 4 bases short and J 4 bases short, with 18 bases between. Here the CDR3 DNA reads TGTGCCAGCAGTGCCCGGGACGGGAGAAGGGCAGATACGCAGTATTTT. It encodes CASSARDGRRADTQYF.

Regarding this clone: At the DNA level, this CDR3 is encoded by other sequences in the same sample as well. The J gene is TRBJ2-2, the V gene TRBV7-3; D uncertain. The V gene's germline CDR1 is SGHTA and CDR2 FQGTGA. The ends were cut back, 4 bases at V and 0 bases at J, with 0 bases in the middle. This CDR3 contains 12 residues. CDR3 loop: CASSSNTGELFF. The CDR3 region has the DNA TGTGCCAGCAGCTCGAACACCGGGGAGCTGTTTTTT.

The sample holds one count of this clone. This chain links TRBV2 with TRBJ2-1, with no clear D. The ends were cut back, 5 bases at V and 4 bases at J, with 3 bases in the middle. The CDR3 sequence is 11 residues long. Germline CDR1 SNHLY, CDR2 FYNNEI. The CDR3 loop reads CASSSYNEQFF. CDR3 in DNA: TGTGCCAGCAGTAGTTACAATGAGCAGTTCTTC. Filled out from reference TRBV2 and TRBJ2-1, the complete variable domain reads EPEVTQTPSHQVTQMGQEVILRCVPISNHLYFYWYRQILGQKVEFLVSFYNNEISEKSEIFDDQFSVERPDGSNFTLKIRSTKLEDSAMYFCASSSYNEQFFGPGTRLTVL.

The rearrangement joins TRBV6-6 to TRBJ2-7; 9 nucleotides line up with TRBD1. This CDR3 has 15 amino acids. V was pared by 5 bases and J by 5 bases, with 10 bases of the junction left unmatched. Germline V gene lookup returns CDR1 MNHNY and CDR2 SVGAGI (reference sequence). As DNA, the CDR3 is TGTGCCAGCAGTCCTCCGGGACAGGGAGGCCACGAGCAGTACTTC. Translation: CASSPPGQGGHEQYF.

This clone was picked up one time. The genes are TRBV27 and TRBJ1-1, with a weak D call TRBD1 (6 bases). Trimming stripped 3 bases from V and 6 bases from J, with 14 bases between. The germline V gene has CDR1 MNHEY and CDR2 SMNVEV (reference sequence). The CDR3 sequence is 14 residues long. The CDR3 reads CASSFGGPPAEAFF. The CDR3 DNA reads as TGTGCCAGCAGTTTTGGGGGGCCTCCGGCTGAAGCTTTCTTT.

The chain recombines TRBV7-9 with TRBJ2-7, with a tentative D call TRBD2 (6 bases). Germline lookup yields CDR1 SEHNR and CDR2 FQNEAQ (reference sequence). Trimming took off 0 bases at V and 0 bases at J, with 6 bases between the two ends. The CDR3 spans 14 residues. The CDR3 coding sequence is TGTGCCAGCAGCTTAGCGGGAGGCTCCTACGAGCAGTACTTC. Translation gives CASSLAGGSYEQYF.

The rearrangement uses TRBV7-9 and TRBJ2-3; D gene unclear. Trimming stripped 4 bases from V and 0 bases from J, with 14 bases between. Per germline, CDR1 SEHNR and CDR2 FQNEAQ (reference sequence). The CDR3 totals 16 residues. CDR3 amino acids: CASSSGVRSSTDTQYF. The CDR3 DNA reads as TGTGCCAGCAGCTCAGGCGTTCGATCTAGCACAGATACGCAGTATTTT. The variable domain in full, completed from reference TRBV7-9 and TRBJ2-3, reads DTGVSQNPRHKITKRGQNVTFRCDPISEHNRLYWYRQTLGQGPEFLTYFQNEAQLEKSRLLSDRFSAERPKGSFSTLEIQRTEQGDSAMYLCASSSGVRSSTDTQYFGPGTRLTVL.